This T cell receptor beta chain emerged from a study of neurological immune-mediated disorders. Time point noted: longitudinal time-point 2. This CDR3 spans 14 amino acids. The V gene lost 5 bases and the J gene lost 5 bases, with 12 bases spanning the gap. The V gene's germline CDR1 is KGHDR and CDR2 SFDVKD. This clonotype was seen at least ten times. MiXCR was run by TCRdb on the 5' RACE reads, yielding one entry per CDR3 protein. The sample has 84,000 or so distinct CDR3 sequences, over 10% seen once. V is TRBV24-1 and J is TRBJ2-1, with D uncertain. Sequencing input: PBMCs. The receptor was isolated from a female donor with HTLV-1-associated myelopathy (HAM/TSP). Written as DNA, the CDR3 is TGTGCCACCAGTGCACTATACAGCAACAATGAGCAGTTCTTC. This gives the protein CATSALYSNNEQFF.